This T cell receptor (beta chain) was sequenced during a study of somatic mutations in cytotoxic T cells in rheumatoid arthritis (dated by TCRdb to 2017 to 2019). Looking at the study overall: Sorted V beta1+ cells also underwent TCRB sequencing, and some V beta antibody-stained T-cell populations were flow-sorted at nearly 100% purity on a FACSAria II or Sony SH800. Whether expanded CD8+ T-cell clones in untreated, newly diagnosed rheumatoid arthritis carry somatic mutations was the study question, and clonality was characterized with TCRB deep sequencing. Patients and controls did not essentially differ in median age, which was nearly identical between the groups. TCRB deep sequencing covered about 60 patients with rheumatoid arthritis along with approximately 20 healthy controls. Results the study describes overall, beyond this receptor: Several identical CD8+ TCRB sequences were found in both blood and synovial fluid, and in about an eighth of the roughly 60 patients the largest CD8+ clone exceeded 20% of CD8+ cells. In patients, CD8+ clonality rose with age (Spearman r of about 0.51), which was not the case in healthy controls. CD8+ T-cell clonality did not differ significantly between rheumatoid arthritis patients and age-matched healthy controls. The slight underrepresentation of TRBV07 in patients was not corrected for multiple comparisons. The expanded CD8+ clones had unknown antigen targets, and not appearing in virus-specific databases did not rule out that they were virus-specific.

This clone turned up a few times. This clone's antigen is unknown. It has no much larger one-base neighbor in the sample; base qualities were not kept. V and J lose 5 bases and 10 bases, and a span of 17 bases separates them. The cysteine opens and the phenylalanine closes a CDR3 of 13 amino acids. Solely the CDR3 DNA is kept, with 39 bases framed from the first base. The germline V gene (reference sequence) provides CDR1 MNHEY and CDR2 SMNVEV. Genomic DNA underwent TCRB CDR3 sequencing using the immunoSEQ assay. Under the source paper's analysis protocol: The analyses included only productive TCRB rearrangements. Clonality was calculated as a Shannon entropy-based productive clonality index, and a clone was defined by a unique TCRB CDR3 sequence. Repertoire overlap for a pair of samples was computed from each clone's template counts relative to total templates per sample. V-gene usage from TCRB sequencing and V-gene usage measured by flow cytometry were correlated (Spearman r of 0.6 to 0.7). TCRdb stores this immuneACCESS table with in-frame sequences only. Part of the clones is absent; in the studies checked, under half of the shortfall reflects unresolved V genes, and no reason is known for the rest. That table gives V, J and clone size, and the DNA gave D and trimming. The sample table lists 5,500 to 9,000 clones, roughly 65% of them with a count of one. The ten largest clonotypes hold about 25% of the sample.

Buffy coats from around 20 blood donors served as healthy controls, a group that was approximately 58% female with a median age of 56 years (range about 20-70). On an AutoMACS, CD4+ and CD8+ cells were isolated via positive magnetic bead selection, and their purity was verified by flow cytometry. Ficoll-Paque PLUS density gradient separation was used to isolate peripheral blood mononuclear cells. Using Nucleospin Tissue or Tissue XS kits, DNA was extracted from CD4-enriched, CD8-enriched or PBMC samples, with quantification by a Qubit 2.0 fluorometer. Specimen: CD8+ T cells sorted from blood. This clonotype was obtained from a woman between 40 and 55 years old in good health. Recombination linked TRBV27 to TRBJ1-2; the D gene identity is not certain. The DNA reads TGTGCCAGCAGTATGCTGAACCAGGAGGACTACACCTTC. Translation gives CASSMLNQEDYTF.